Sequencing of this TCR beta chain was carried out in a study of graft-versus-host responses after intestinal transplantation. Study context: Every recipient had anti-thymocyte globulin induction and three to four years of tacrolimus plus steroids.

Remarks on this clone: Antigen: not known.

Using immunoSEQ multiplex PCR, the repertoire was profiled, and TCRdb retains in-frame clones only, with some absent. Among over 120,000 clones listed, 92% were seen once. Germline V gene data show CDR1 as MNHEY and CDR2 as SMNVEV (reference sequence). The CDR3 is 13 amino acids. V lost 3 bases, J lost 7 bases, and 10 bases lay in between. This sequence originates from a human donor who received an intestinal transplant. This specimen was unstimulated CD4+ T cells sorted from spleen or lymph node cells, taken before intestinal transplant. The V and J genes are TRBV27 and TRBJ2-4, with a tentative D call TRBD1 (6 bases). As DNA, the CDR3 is TGTGCCAGCAGTTTGAGGCAGGGGAACATTCAGTACTTC. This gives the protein CASSLRQGNIQYF.